Shown below are 14 T cell receptor beta chains from a single sample sequenced in a study of T cell changes during pregnancy in multiple sclerosis. Profiled with immunoSEQ multiplex PCR; TCRdb holds only in-frame clones, not every one. This sample has fewer than 85,000 clones; roughly 95% occur once, and the top ten carry more than 0.85%. Sequencing was performed on peripheral blood, taken in the second trimester of pregnancy. These TCRs come from a female donor with multiple sclerosis, enrolled in a pregnancy study.

The V and J genes are TRBV27 and TRBJ2-1; D is unclear. CDR3 length: 14 amino acids. Trimming removed 2 bases at V and 0 bases at J, with 5 bases between. Germline CDR1 and CDR2: MNHEY and SMNVEV (reference sequence). CDR3: CASSLKSSYNEQFF. The CDR3 region has the DNA TGTGCCAGCAGTTTAAAGAGCTCCTACAATGAGCAGTTCTTC.

This clone was found once. The genes are TRBV2 and TRBJ2-3; maybe TRBD2 (6 bases). The V and J ends lost 8 bases and 7 bases respectively, with 22 bases between them. Germline values: CDR1 SNHLY, CDR2 FYNNEI. CDR3 length: 15 amino acids. The CDR3: CASVDRDFGRYTQYF. The CDR3 coding sequence is TGTGCCAGCGTCGACCGGGACTTCGGACGGTATACGCAGTATTTT. The variable domain in full, with the rest retrieved from reference TRBV2 and TRBJ2-3, is EPEVTQTPSHQVTQMGQEVILRCVPISNHLYFYWYRQILGQKVEFLVSFYNNEISEKSEIFDDQFSVERPDGSNFTLKIRSTKLEDSAMYFCASVDRDFGRYTQYFGPGTRLTVL.

The J gene is TRBJ1-5, the V gene TRBV7-8; 10 bases map to TRBD1. This CDR3 spans 15 amino acids. Germline CDR1 reads SGHVS; CDR2 reads FQNEAQ. V shed 4 bases and J 3 bases; nucleotides not matched to a gene: 3. CDR3 protein: CASSSDRGLNQPQHF. The CDR3 DNA is TGTGCCAGCAGCTCTGACAGGGGGCTCAATCAGCCCCAGCATTTT.

This clone was observed once. This chain connects TRBV5-1 to TRBJ2-1; D remains unclear. The germline gives CDR1 SGHRS, CDR2 YFSETQ. Trimming took 4 bases from V and 8 from J, leaving 13 bases between them. The CDR3 is made up of 13 amino acids. Here the CDR3 DNA reads TGCGCCAGCAGCCCCTCCTCTATCGATGAGCAGTTCTTC. Translation: CASSPSSIDEQFF.

The chain carries TRBV28 and TRBJ2-7, with D possibly matching TRBD1 (6 bases). The V end lost 9 bases, the J end lost 1 base, and 19 bases lay between the germline ends. Germline V gene data show CDR1 as MDHEN and CDR2 as SYDVKM. This CDR3 region has 15 residues. This chain's CDR3 is CASNTGQLVSYEQYF. CDR3 DNA: TGTGCCAGTAATACTGGACAGTTGGTGTCCTACGAGCAGTACTTC. The full variable domain, with the rest looked up from reference TRBV28 and TRBJ2-7, is DVKVTQSSRYLVKRTGEKVFLECVQDMDHENMFWYRQDPGLGLRLIYFSYDVKMKEKGDIPEGYSVSREKKERFSLILESASTNQTSMYLCASNTGQLVSYEQYFGPGTRLTVT.

The chain uses TRBV18 and TRBJ2-1, with 10 bases matching TRBD2. V lost 2 bases and J lost 9; bases outside the gene matches: 1. This CDR3 is built from 13 residues. Germline loops: CDR1 KGHSH, CDR2 LQKENI. The CDR3 bases are TGTGCCAGCTCACCAGGGACTAGCGCTGAGCAGTTCTTC. It encodes CASSPGTSAEQFF.

The chain couples TRBV11-2 to TRBJ2-3; the match to TRBD2 covers 8 bases. The germline gives CDR1 SGHAT, CDR2 FQNNGV. Losses at the gene ends were 1 base for V and 3 bases for J; bases not matched to a gene: 6. This CDR3 is 16 amino acids long. Here the CDR3 DNA reads TGTGCCAGCAGCTTAGCCCGGACTAGCTTGACAGATACGCAGTATTTT. Protein: CASSLARTSLTDTQYF.

The rearrangement links TRBV28 to TRBJ1-5; TRBD1 agrees at 8 bases. This CDR3 comprises 15 residues. Trimming removed 2 bases from V and 7 bases from J; junction bases left unmatched: 7. In germline, CDR1 is MDHEN, CDR2 SYDVKM. The CDR3 sequence: CASSLGGQGRQPQHF. The CDR3, as DNA: TGTGCCAGCAGTTTAGGAGGACAGGGACGCCAGCCCCAGCATTTT.

This chain links TRBV30 with TRBJ1-2; a weak D match, TRBD1 (6 bases). Germline CDR1 GTSNPN, CDR2 SVGIG (reference sequence). V was shortened by 1 base and J by 4 bases, with 13 bases between the two germline ends. The CDR3 is 14 residues long. This chain's CDR3 is CAWSEAGAFYGYTF. The DNA of the CDR3 is TGTGCCTGGAGTGAAGCAGGGGCTTTCTATGGCTACACCTTC.

The rearrangement joins TRBV7-2 to TRBJ1-1; D is possibly TRBD1 (5 bases). CDR1 and CDR2 (germline): SGHTA, FQGNSA. V lost 6 bases and J 4 bases, leaving 18 bases between the germline ends. CDR3 length equals 15 residues. Written as DNA, the CDR3 is TGTGCCAGCAGGCCGGACCGGGGGGTTGCCACTGAAGCTTTCTTT. Translated: CASRPDRGVATEAFF. Complete variable domain (other parts from reference TRBV7-2 and TRBJ1-1): GAGVSQSPSNKVTEKGKDVELRCDPISGHTALYWYRQSLGQGLEFLIYFQGNSAPDKSGLPSDRFSAERTGGSVSTLTIQRTQQEDSAVYLCASRPDRGVATEAFFGQGTRLTVV.

The chain recombines TRBV19 with TRBJ2-1; 7 bases align to TRBD1. In germline, CDR1 is LNHDA, CDR2 SQIVND (reference sequence). V shed 8 bases, J shed 2 bases, and the junction held 3 bases outside the gene matches. The CDR3 is 13 amino acids. For the CDR3, the DNA is TGTGCCAGTGGCCAGGGGGCCTACAATGAGCAGTTCTTC. This sequence encodes CASGQGAYNEQFF.

This clone was detected only a few times. The V gene is TRBV28, the J gene TRBJ2-1, with TRBD1 identical over 7 bases. Trimming at V came to 6 bases and at J to 4 bases, leaving 12 bases not matched to a gene. The CDR3 has 16 amino acids. CDR1 is MDHEN and CDR2 is SYDVKM in the germline V gene. CDR3 amino acids: CASSRYDRASYNEQFF. CDR3 nucleotides: TGTGCCAGCAGCCGCTATGACAGGGCCAGTTACAATGAGCAGTTCTTC.

The chain couples TRBV7-8 to TRBJ1-5, with D unclear. The CDR3 has 17 amino acids. CDR1 is SGHVS and CDR2 is FQNEAQ in the germline V gene. The ends were cut back, 2 bases at V and 1 base at J, with 15 bases in the middle. CDR3 DNA sequence: TGTGCCAGCAGCTTACTGGCAAACTATGAGAGCAATCAGCCCCAGCATTTT. This sequence encodes CASSLLANYESNQPQHF.

CDR3 residues: CASSHGSGSYEQYF. The CDR3 DNA follows: TGCGCCAGCAGCCATGGTAGCGGGAGCTACGAGCAGTACTTC. The chain joins TRBV4-1 to TRBJ2-5, with 9 bases fitting TRBD2. With the DNA end fitting TRBJ2-7 better, the J assignment may be wrong. Germline CDR1 MGHRA, CDR2 YSYEKL. CDR3 length equals 14 residues.